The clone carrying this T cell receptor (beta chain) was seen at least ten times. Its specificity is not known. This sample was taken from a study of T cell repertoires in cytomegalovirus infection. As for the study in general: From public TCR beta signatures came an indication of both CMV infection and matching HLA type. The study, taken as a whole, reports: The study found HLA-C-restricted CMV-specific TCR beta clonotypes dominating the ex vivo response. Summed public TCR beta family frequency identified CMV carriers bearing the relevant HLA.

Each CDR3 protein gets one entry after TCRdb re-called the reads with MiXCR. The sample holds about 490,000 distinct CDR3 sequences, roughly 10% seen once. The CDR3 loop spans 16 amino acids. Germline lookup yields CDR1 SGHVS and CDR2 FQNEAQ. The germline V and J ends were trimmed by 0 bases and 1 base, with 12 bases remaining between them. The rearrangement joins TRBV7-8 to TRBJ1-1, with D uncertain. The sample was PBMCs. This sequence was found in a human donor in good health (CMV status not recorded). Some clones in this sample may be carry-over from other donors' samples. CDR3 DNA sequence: TGTGCCAGCAGCTTAGCGATTAGGTTTAGGAACACTGAAGCTTTCTTT. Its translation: CASSLAIRFRNTEAFF.